This T cell receptor (beta chain) was retrieved from a study of T cell responses to AZD1222 COVID-19 vaccine. Study findings and constraints: Clonal diversity was possibly underestimated, and white British individuals and females predominated among donors. Recipients of AZD1222 seropositive at baseline numbered only 6 or 7.

CDR1 and CDR2 (germline): SGHKS, YYEKEE (reference sequence). V gave up 4 bases and J gave up 7 bases; unmatched junction bases: 5. The CDR3 loop spans 13 amino acids. Details on this clone: Its specificity is unknown.

Profiling relied on immunoSEQ multiplex PCR, and the TCRdb table lists in-frame clones only, not all of them. The sample lists roughly 97,000 clones; about 88% were seen once. The source was peripheral blood, collected on day 0 of AZD1222 vaccination. The V and J genes are TRBV5-5 and TRBJ1-2; TRBD1 matches at 9 bases. This sequence was found in an adult in good health. The CDR3 protein is CASSETGGFGYTF. The CDR3 coding sequence is TGTGCCAGCAGCGAGACAGGGGGATTTGGCTACACCTTC.